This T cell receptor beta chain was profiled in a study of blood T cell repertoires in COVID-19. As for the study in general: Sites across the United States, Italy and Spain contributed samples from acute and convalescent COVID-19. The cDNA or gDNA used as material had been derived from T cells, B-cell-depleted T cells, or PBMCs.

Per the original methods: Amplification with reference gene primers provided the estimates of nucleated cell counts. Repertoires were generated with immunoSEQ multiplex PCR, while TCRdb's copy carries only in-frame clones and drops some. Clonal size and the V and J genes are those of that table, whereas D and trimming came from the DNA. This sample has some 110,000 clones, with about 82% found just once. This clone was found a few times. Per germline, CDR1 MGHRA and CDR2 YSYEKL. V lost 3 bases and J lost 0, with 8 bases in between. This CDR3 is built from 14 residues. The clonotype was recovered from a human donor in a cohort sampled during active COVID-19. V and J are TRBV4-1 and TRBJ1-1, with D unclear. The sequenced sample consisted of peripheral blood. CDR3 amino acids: CASSHPVLNTEAFF. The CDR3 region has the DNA TGCGCCAGCAGCCACCCCGTTCTGAACACTGAAGCTTTCTTT.